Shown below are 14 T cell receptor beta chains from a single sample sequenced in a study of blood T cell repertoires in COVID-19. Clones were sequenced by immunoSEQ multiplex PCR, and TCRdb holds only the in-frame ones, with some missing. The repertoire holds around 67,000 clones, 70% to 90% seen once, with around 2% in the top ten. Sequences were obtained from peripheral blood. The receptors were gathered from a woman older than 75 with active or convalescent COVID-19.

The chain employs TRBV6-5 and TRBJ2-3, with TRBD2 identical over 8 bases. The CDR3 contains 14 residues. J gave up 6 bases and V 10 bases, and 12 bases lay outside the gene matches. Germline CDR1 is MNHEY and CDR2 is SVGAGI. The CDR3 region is CAIRRGSGDDTQYF. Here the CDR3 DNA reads TGTGCCATCCGAAGAGGTAGCGGGGATGATACGCAGTATTTT.

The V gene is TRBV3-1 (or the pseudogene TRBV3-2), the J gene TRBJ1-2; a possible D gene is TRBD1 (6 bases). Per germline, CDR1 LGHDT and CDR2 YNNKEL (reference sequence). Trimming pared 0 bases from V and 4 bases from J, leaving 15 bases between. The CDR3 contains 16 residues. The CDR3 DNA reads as TGTGCCAGCAGCCAAGAAGAGTGGACAGCCCGCTATGGCTACACCTTC. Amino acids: CASSQEEWTARYGYTF.

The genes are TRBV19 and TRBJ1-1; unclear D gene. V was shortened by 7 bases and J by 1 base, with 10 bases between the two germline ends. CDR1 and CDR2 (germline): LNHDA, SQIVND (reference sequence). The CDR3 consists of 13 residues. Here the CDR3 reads CASIQVSNTEAFF. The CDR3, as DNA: TGTGCCAGTATACAAGTTTCGAACACTGAAGCTTTCTTT.

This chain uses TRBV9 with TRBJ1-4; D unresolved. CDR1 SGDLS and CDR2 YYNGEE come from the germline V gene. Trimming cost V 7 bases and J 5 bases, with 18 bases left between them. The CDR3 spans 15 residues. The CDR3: CASGPGGLINEKLFF. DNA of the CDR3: TGTGCCAGCGGTCCTGGCGGACTAATAAATGAAAAACTGTTTTTT.

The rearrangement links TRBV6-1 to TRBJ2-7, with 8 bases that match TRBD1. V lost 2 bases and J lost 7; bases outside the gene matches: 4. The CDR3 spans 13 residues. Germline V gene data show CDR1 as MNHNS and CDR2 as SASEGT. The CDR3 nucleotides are TGTGCCAGCAGTGAAACAGGGGGGTCGGAGCAGTACTTC. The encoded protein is CASSETGGSEQYF.

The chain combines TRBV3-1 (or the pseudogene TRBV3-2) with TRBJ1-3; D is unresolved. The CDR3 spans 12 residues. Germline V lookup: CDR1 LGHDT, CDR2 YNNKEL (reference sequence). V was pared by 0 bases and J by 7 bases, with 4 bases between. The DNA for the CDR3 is TGTGCCAGCAGCCAAGATCGTAACACCATATATTTT. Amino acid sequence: CASSQDRNTIYF.

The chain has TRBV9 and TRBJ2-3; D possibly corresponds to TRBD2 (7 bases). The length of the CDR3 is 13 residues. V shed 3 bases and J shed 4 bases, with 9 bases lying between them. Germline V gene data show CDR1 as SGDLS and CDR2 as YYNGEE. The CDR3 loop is CASSEGGADTQYF. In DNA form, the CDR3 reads TGTGCCAGCAGCGAAGGGGGGGCAGATACGCAGTATTTT.

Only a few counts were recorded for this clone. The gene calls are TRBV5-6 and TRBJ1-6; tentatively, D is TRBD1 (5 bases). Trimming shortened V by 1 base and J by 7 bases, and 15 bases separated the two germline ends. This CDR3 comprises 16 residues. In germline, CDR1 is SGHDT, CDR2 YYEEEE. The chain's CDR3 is CASSLRGTITNSPLHF. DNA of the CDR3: TGTGCCAGCAGCTTGAGGGGCACTATCACAAATTCACCCCTCCACTTT.

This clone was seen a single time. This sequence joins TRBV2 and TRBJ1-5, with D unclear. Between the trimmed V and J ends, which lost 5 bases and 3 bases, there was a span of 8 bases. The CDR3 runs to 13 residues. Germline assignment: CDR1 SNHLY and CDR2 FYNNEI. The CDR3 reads CASSFWANQPQHF. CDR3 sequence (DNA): TGTGCCAGCAGTTTTTGGGCCAATCAGCCCCAGCATTTT.

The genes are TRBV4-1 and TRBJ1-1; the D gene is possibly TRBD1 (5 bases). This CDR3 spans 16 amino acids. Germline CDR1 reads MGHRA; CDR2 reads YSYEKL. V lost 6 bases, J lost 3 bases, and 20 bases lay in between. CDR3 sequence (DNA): TGCGCCAGCAGTCATAACCTCCAGGGATTCGACACTGAAGCTTTCTTT. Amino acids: CASSHNLQGFDTEAFF.

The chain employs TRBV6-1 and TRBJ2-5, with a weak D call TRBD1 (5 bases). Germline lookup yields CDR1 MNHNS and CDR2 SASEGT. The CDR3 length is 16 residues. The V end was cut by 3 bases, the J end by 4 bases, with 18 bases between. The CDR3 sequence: CASSDNRQTGVETQYF. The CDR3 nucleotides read TGTGCCAGCAGTGATAATCGACAGACCGGTGTAGAGACCCAGTACTTC.

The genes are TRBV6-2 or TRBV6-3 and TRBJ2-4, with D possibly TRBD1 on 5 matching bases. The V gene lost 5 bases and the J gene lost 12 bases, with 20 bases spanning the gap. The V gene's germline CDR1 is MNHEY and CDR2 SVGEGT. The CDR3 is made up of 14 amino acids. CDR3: CASSTRVPPFDQYF. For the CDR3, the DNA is TGTGCCAGCAGTACCAGGGTTCCCCCTTTCGATCAGTACTTC.

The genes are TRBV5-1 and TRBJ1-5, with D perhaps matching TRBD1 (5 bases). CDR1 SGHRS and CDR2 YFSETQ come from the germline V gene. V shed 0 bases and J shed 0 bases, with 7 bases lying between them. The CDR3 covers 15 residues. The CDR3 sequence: CASSLVGGSNQPQHF. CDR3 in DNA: TGCGCCAGCAGCTTGGTCGGGGGTAGCAATCAGCCCCAGCATTTT.

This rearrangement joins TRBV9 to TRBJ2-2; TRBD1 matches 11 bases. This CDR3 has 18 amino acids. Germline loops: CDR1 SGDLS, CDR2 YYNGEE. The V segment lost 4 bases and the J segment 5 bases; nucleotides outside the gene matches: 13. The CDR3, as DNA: TGTGCCAGCAGCCTTGGACAGGGGGCGCCTAGTTTTACCGGGGAGCTGTTTTTT. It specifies CASSLGQGAPSFTGELFF.